This T cell receptor (beta chain) was obtained from a study of T cell responses to AZD1222 COVID-19 vaccine. Pooled together were second doses at about 4 or about 12 weeks. Germline V gene data show CDR1 as SGHTA and CDR2 as FQGTGA. Trimming took 0 bases from V and 1 from J, leaving 9 bases between them. CDR3 size: 15 residues. Points from the study as a whole: The donor group comprised mostly white British people and more females; the analysis possibly underestimated clonal diversity. No day 14 peak samples; only post-peak repertoires were characterized. Spike-specific TCR breadth and depth were elevated following two AZD1222 doses.

Concerning this clone itself: Its antigen is unidentified.

The assay was immunoSEQ multiplex PCR, and TCRdb's table has in-frame clones only and misses some. The table lists 150,000 to 250,000 clones, 80% to 95% of them singletons, with approximately 1% in the top ten. The sequence was obtained from an adult who received the AZD1222 COVID-19 vaccine. The chain couples TRBV7-3 to TRBJ1-1, with D possibly being TRBD1 (5 bases). This specimen consisted of peripheral blood, obtained 28 days after the second AZD1222 dose. CDR3 sequence (DNA): TGTGCCAGCAGCTTAACGAGGGACCCGAACACTGAAGCTTTCTTT. It encodes CASSLTRDPNTEAFF.